The table lists the clone carrying this T cell receptor (beta chain) with a few counts. The record originates from a study of TIL therapy for anti-PD-1-resistant metastatic lung cancer. Sequencing used immunoSEQ v3. Sequencing depth was 1.9 million or so read pairs for survey level, roughly 5-6.5 million for deep. Measured with immunoSEQ multiplex PCR; TCRdb has only the in-frame clones, and not every one. The sample lists 95,000 or so clones; roughly 65% were seen once. Time point given: pre-treatment sample, taken before nivolumab and TIL therapy. Most excised metastases sampled were pleural nodules or supraclavicular lymph nodes. Adults with stage 4 NSCLC were enrolled in a phase I trial. Trimming cost V 4 bases and J 5 bases, with 16 bases left between them. CDR1 and CDR2 (germline): MGHRA, YSYEKL. The CDR3 runs 15 residues.

This chain links TRBV4-1 with TRBJ2-3; the D is unclear. Sample: tumor tissue, taken at baseline. This receptor was obtained from a person between 25 and 80 years old with non-small cell lung cancer. The CDR3 loop is CASSPIRRREDTQYF. The CDR3 DNA sequence: TGCGCCAGCAGCCCTATTAGGCGGAGAGAAGATACGCAGTATTTT.